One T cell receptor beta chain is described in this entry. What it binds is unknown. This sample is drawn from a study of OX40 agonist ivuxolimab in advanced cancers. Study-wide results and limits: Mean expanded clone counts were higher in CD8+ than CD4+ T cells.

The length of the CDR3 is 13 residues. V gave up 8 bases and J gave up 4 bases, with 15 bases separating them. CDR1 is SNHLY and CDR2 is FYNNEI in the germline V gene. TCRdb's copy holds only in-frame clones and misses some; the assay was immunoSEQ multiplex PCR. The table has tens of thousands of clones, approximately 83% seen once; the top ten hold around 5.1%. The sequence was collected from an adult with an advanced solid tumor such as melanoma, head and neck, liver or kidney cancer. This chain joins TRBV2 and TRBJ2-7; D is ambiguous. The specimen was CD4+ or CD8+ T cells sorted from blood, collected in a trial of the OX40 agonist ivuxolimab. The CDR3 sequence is CASGANSHYEQYF. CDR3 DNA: TGTGCCAGCGGAGCAAATTCTCATTACGAGCAGTACTTC.